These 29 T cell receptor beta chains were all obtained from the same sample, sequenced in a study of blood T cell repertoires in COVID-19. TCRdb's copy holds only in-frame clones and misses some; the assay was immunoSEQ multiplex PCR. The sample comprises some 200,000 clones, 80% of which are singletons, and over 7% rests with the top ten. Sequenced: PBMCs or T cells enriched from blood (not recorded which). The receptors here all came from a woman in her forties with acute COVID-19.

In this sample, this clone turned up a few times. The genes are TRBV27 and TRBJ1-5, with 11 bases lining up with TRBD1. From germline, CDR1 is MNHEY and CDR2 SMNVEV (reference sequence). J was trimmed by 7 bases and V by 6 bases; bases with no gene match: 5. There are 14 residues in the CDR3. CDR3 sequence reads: CASRRRDRGQPQHF. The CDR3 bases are TGTGCCAGCAGACGCCGGGACAGGGGGCAGCCCCAGCATTTT.

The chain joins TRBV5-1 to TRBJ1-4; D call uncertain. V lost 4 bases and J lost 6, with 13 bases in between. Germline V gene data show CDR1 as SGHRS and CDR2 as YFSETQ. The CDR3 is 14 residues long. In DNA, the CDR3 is TGCGCCAGCAGCCCCGGGAGAACCGATGAAAAACTGTTTTTT. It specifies CASSPGRTDEKLFF.

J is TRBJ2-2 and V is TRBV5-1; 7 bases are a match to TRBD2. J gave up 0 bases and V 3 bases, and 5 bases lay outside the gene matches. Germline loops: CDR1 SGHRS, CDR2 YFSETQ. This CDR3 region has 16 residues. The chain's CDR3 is CASSSLGGANTGELFF. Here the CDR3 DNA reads TGCGCCAGCAGCTCCCTGGGGGGGGCGAACACCGGGGAGCTGTTTTTT. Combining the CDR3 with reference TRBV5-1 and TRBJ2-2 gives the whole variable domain KAGVTQTPRYLIKTRGQQVTLSCSPISGHRSVSWYQQTPGQGLQFLFEYFSETQRNKGNFPGRFSGRQFSNSRSEMNVSTLELGDSALYLCASSSLGGANTGELFFGEGSRLTVL.

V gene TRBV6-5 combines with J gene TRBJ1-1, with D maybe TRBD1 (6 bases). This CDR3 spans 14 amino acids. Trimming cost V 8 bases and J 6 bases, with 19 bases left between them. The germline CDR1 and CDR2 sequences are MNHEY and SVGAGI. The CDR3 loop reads CASRRSRGGPEAFF. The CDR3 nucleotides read TGTGCCAGCCGCCGTTCCCGGGGGGGCCCTGAAGCTTTCTTT.

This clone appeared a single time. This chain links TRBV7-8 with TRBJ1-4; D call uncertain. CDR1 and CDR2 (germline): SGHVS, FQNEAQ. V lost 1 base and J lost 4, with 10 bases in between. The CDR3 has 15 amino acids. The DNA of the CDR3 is TGTGCCAGCAGCTTAGGGGCCGAACGTAATGAAAAACTGTTTTTT. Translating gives CASSLGAERNEKLFF. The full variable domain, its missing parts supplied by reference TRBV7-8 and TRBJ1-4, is GAGVSQSPRYKVAKRGQDVALRCDPISGHVSLFWYQQALGQGPEFLTYFQNEAQLDKSGLPSDRFFAERPEGSVSTLKIQRTQQEDSAVYLCASSLGAERNEKLFFGSGTQLSVL.

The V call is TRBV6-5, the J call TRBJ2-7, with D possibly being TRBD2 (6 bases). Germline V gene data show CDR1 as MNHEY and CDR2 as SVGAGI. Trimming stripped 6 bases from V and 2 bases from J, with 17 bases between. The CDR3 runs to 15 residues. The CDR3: CASSPGTPEAYEQYF. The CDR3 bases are TGTGCCAGCAGCCCCGGGACTCCAGAGGCCTACGAGCAGTACTTC.

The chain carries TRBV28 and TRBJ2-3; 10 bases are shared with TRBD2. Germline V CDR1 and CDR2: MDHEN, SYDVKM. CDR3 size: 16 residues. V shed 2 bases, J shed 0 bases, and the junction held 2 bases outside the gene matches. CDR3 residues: CASSLAAGGSTDTQYF. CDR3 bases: TGTGCCAGCAGTTTAGCAGCGGGGGGGAGCACAGATACGCAGTATTTT. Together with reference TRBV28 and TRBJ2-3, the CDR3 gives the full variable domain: DVKVTQSSRYLVKRTGEKVFLECVQDMDHENMFWYRQDPGLGLRLIYFSYDVKMKEKGDIPEGYSVSREKKERFSLILESASTNQTSMYLCASSLAAGGSTDTQYFGPGTRLTVL.

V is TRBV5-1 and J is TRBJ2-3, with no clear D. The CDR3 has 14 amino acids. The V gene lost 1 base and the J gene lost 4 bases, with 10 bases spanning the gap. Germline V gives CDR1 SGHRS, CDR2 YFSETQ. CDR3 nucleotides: TGCGCCAGCAGCTTGCGTCTGACTCCAGATACGCAGTATTTT. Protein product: CASSLRLTPDTQYF.

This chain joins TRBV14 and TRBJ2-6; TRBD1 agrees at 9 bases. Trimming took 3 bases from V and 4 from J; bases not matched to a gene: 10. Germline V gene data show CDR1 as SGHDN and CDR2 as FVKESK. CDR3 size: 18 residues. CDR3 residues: CASSHLPGQGAGANVLTF. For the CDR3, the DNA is TGTGCCAGCAGCCATTTGCCGGGACAGGGAGCCGGGGCCAACGTCCTGACTTTC.

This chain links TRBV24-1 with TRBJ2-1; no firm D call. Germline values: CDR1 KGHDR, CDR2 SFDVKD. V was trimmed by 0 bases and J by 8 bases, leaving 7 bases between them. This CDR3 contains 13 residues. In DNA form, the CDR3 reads TGTGCCACCAGTGATTTGCTGAGCCATGAGCAGTTCTTC. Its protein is CATSDLLSHEQFF.

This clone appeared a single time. Here the CDR3 reads CASSLAVGGQETQYF. The CDR3 DNA is TGTGCCAGCAGCCTCGCCGTAGGGGGCCAAGAGACCCAGTACTTC. The chain uses TRBV7-2 and TRBJ2-5; possible D gene TRBD1, 6 bases. Germline V lookup: CDR1 SGHTA, CDR2 FQGNSA. The V end was cut by 5 bases, the J end by 1 base, with 14 bases between. CDR3 length equals 15 residues.

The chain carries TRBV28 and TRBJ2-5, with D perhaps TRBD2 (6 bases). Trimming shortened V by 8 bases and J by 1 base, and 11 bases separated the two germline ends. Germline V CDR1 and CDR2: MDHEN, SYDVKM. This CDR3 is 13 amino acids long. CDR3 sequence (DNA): TGTGCCAGCTCAAGGGGAGGCCAAGAGACCCAGTACTTC. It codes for CASSRGGQETQYF.

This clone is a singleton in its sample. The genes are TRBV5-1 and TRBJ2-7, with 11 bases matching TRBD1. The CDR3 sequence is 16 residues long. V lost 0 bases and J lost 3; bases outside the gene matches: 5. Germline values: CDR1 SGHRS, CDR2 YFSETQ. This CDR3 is CASSLAPGTGGYEQYF. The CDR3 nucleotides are TGCGCCAGCAGCTTGGCCCCCGGGACAGGGGGCTACGAGCAGTACTTC.

The CDR3 DNA reads TGTGCCAGCAGCCCAGAACTTTCGAGCGGGGGGAACAATGAGCAGTTCTTC. This gives the protein CASSPELSSGGNNEQFF. This chain uses TRBV5-4 with TRBJ2-1, with TRBD2 matching over 9 bases. CDR1 is SGHNT and CDR2 is YYREEE in the germline V gene (reference sequence). This CDR3 is 17 amino acids long. After removal of 4 bases from V and 5 bases from J, the junction contained 13 bases not matched to a gene. The full variable domain, its missing parts supplied by reference TRBV5-4 and TRBJ2-1, is ETGVTQSPTHLIKTRGQQVTLRCSSQSGHNTVSWYQQALGQGPQFIFQYYREEENGRGNFPPRFSGLQFPNYSSELNVNALELDDSALYLCASSPELSSGGNNEQFFGPGTRLTVL.

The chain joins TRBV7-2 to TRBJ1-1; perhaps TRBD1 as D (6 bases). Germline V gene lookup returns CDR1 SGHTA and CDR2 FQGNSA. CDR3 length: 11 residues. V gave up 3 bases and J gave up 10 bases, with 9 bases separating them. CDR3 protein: CASSLTGRAFF. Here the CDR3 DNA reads TGTGCCAGCAGCTTGACAGGAAGAGCTTTCTTT.

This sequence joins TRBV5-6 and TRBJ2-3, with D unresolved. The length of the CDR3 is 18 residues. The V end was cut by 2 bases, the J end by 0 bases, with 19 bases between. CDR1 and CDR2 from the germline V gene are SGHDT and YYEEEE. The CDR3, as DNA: TGTGCCAGCAGCTTTGCGCTGACACGGTTACCGAGCACAGATACGCAGTATTTT. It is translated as CASSFALTRLPSTDTQYF.

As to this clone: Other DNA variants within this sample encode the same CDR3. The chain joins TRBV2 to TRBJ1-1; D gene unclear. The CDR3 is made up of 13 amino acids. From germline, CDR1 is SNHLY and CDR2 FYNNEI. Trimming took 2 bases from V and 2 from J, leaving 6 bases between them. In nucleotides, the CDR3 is TGTGCCAGCAGTGAACAGGCAAACACTGAAGCTTTCTTT. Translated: CASSEQANTEAFF.

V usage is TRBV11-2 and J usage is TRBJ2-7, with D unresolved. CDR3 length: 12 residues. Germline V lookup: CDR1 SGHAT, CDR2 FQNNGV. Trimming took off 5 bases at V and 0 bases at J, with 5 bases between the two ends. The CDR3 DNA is TGTGCCAGCAGCCAGGACTCCTACGAGCAGTACTTC. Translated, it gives CASSQDSYEQYF.

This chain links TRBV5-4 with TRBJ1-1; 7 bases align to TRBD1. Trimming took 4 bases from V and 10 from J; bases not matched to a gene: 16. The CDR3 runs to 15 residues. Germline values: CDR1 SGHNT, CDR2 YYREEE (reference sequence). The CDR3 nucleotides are TGTGCCAGCAGCCCGCGGACAGGTCGCAGCGGGCGAGCTTTCTTT. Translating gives CASSPRTGRSGRAFF.

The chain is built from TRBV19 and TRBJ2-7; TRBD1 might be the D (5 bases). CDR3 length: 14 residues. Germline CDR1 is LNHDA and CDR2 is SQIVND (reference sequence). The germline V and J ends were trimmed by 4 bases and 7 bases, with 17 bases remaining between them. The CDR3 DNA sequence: TGTGCCAGTAGTAGGGGCAGGGTGCTTGGTGAGCAGTACTTC. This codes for CASSRGRVLGEQYF.

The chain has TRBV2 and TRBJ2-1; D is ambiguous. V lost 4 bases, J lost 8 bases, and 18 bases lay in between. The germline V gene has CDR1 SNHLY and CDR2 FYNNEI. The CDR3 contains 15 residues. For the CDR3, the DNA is TGTGCCAGCAGTGCTGGGTCGCCTAGTGTCGATGAGCAGTTCTTC. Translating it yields CASSAGSPSVDEQFF.

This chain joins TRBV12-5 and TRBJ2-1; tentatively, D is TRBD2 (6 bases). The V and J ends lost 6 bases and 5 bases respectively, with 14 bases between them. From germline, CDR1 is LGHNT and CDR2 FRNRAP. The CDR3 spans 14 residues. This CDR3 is CASGGLEGNNEQFF. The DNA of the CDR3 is TGTGCTAGTGGGGGCCTGGAGGGAAACAATGAGCAGTTCTTC.

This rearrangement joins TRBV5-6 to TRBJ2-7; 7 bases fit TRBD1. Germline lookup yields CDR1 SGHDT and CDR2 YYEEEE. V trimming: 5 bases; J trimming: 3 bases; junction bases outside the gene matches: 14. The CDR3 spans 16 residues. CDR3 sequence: CASSSLRHPGGYEQYF. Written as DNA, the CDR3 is TGTGCCAGCAGTTCGTTAAGACATCCAGGGGGCTACGAGCAGTACTTC.

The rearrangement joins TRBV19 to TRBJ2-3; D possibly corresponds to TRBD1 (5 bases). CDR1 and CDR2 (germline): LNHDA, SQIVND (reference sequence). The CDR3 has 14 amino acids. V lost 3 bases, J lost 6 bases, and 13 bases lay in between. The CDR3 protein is CASSMGQGVDTQYF. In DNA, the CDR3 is TGTGCCAGTAGTATGGGTCAAGGGGTCGATACGCAGTATTTT. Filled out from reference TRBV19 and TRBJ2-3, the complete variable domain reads DGGITQSPKYLFRKEGQNVTLSCEQNLNHDAMYWYRQDPGQGLRLIYYSQIVNDFQKGDIAEGYSVSREKKESFPLTVTSAQKNPTAFYLCASSMGQGVDTQYFGPGTRLTVL.

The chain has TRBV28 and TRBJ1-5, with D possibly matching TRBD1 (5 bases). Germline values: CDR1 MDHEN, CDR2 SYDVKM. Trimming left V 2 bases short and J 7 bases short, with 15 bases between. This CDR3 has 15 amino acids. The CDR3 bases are TGTGCCAGCAGTTTACTGGGGGGGTCGAGGCAGCCCCAGCATTTT. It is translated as CASSLLGGSRQPQHF.

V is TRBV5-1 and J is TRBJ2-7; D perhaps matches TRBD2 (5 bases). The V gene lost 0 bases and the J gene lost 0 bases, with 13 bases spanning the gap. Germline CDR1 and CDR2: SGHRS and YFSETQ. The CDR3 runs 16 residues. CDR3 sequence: CASSLGPTGSSYEQYF. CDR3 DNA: TGCGCCAGCAGCTTGGGTCCGACGGGAAGCTCCTACGAGCAGTACTTC.

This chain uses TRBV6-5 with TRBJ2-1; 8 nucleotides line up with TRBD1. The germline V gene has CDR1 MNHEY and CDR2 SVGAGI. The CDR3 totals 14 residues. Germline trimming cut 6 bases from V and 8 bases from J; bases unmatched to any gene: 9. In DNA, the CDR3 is TGTGCCAGCAGGGGGACAGGTCTCGGGGATGAGCAGTTCTTC. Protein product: CASRGTGLGDEQFF.

The CDR3 loop reads CASSVGTGEQYF. Here the CDR3 DNA reads TGTGCCAGCAGCGTAGGGACAGGGGAACAGTACTTC. This chain links TRBV27 with TRBJ2-7; 10 bases are shared with TRBD1. Germline trimming cut 6 bases from V and 10 bases from J; bases unmatched to any gene: 6. Germline V gene lookup returns CDR1 MNHEY and CDR2 SMNVEV (reference sequence). This CDR3 has 12 amino acids.

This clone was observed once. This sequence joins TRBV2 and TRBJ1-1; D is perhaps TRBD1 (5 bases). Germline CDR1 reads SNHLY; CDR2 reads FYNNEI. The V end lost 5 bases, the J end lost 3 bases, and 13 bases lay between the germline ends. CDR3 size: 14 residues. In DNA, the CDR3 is TGTGCCAGCAGTACAGACAGTTTTCACACTGAAGCTTTCTTT. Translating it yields CASSTDSFHTEAFF.